Listed here are 2 T cell receptor beta chains from one sample, sequenced in a study of blood T cell repertoires in COVID-19. Profiled with immunoSEQ multiplex PCR; TCRdb holds only in-frame clones, not every one. The table shows some 200,000 clones, with 75% to 85% occurring only once. The sequenced sample was peripheral blood. Source of these receptors: a human donor in a cohort sampled during active COVID-19.

CDR3 sequence: CASSLGKGLTQETQYF. The CDR3 DNA is TGTGCCAGCAGCTTGGGGAAGGGACTGACCCAAGAGACCCAGTACTTC. The rearrangement joins TRBV5-8 to TRBJ2-5; perhaps TRBD2 as D (6 bases). The CDR3 covers 16 residues. Trimming cost V 0 bases and J 1 base, with 13 bases left between them. CDR1 is SGHTS and CDR2 is YDEGEE in the germline V gene.

The genes are TRBV27 and TRBJ2-3, with TRBD2 identical over 15 bases. Looked up from germline, CDR1 is MNHEY and CDR2 is SMNVEV (reference sequence). This CDR3 has 18 residues. V lost 5 bases to trimming and J lost 2 bases; unmatched junction nucleotides: 8. The CDR3 reads CASSELGLAGGPTDTQYF. In nucleotides, the CDR3 is TGTGCCAGCAGTGAATTGGGACTAGCGGGAGGCCCCACAGATACGCAGTATTTT.